Each of the 10 T cell receptor beta chains below was sequenced from the same sample in a study of control samples from healthy donors and cancer patients. Sequenced by immunoSEQ multiplex PCR; TCRdb stores in-frame clones only, minus some. The profile covers tens of thousands of clones, with over 85% appearing a single time and less than 7% taken by the ten largest. Sequencing input: blood. The receptors here all came from a man in his fifties in good health.

V is TRBV19 and J is TRBJ1-5; no definite D call. This CDR3 comprises 12 residues. In germline, CDR1 is LNHDA, CDR2 SQIVND (reference sequence). Deletions cut 6 bases from V and 2 bases from J, with 5 bases between. CDR3 bases: TGTGCCAGTAGGGCTCGCAATCAGCCCCAGCATTTT. Translating it yields CASRARNQPQHF.

This chain links TRBV5-4 with TRBJ1-5; unclear D gene. The CDR3 totals 13 residues. Germline V CDR1 and CDR2: SGHNT, YYREEE (reference sequence). V was cut by 0 bases and J by 2 bases, with 3 bases left in between. This chain's CDR3 is CASSLDGNQPQHF. The CDR3 nucleotides are TGTGCCAGCAGCTTGGACGGCAATCAGCCCCAGCATTTT.

This clone has a handful of counts. V gene TRBV27 combines with J gene TRBJ2-1; D is perhaps TRBD2 (5 bases). Germline CDR1 and CDR2: MNHEY and SMNVEV (reference sequence). The V end lost 2 bases, the J end lost 6 bases, and 5 bases lay between the germline ends. The CDR3 is 12 amino acids. CDR3 residues: CASSLRGNEQFF. CDR3 sequence (DNA): TGTGCCAGCAGTTTACGGGGCAATGAGCAGTTCTTC.

This clone was seen more than once but under ten times. The chain links TRBV30 to TRBJ1-4; D gene ambiguous. V lost 5 bases and J lost 11, with 15 bases in between. This CDR3 region has 12 residues. The germline gives CDR1 GTSNPN, CDR2 SVGIG (reference sequence). DNA for the CDR3: TGTGCCTGGGGACCTCGGGCACGGAAACTGTTTTTT. It specifies CAWGPRARKLFF.

The rearrangement links TRBV5-4 to TRBJ2-2; 8 bases map to TRBD2. The CDR3 runs to 18 residues. Germline trimming cut 4 bases from V and 4 bases from J; bases unmatched to any gene: 15. Germline values: CDR1 SGHNT, CDR2 YYREEE (reference sequence). CDR3 nucleotide sequence: TGTGCCAGCAGCCCCCCGAACGGGGGGGCCTCTGGCACCGGGGAGCTGTTTTTT. It translates to CASSPPNGGASGTGELFF.

The rearrangement links TRBV19 to TRBJ1-2; the D is unclear. From germline, CDR1 is LNHDA and CDR2 SQIVND (reference sequence). The V end was cut by 7 bases, the J end by 4 bases, with 10 bases between. This CDR3 is built from 12 residues. CDR3 nucleotides: TGTGCCAGTACCGAACCGGGCTATGGCTACACCTTC. Translated: CASTEPGYGYTF.

This chain uses TRBV7-8 with TRBJ1-1; D gene ambiguous. The germline CDR1 and CDR2 sequences are SGHVS and FQNEAQ. CDR3 length: 15 amino acids. V lost 5 bases and J 5 bases, leaving 18 bases between the germline ends. The CDR3 DNA reads as TGTGCCAGCAGCCCCCGGCAGCCCCGTTCGACTGAAGCTTTCTTT. Translating it yields CASSPRQPRSTEAFF.

The chain couples TRBV6-5 to TRBJ2-7, with a possible D match to TRBD1 (5 bases). Trimming took 7 bases from V and 3 from J, leaving 13 bases between them. The CDR3 sequence is 13 residues long. Germline loops: CDR1 MNHEY, CDR2 SVGAGI. CDR3 DNA sequence: TGTGCCAGCACAAGGGGCCAGAGCTACGAGCAGTACTTC. Translation gives CASTRGQSYEQYF.

The chain links TRBV19 to TRBJ2-5; D possibly corresponds to TRBD2 (9 bases). CDR1 is LNHDA and CDR2 is SQIVND in the germline V gene (reference sequence). This CDR3 has 24 amino acids. V lost 1 base and J lost 4, with 40 bases in between. The CDR3 spells CASSIVPSRQGRVAGGKKLETQYF. In nucleotides, the CDR3 is TGTGCCAGTAGTATAGTCCCCAGCCGACAGGGGCGTGTTGCGGGGGGGAAAAAGCTAGAGACCCAGTACTTC.

This chain links TRBV6-5 with TRBJ1-1; D call uncertain. This CDR3 contains 15 residues. CDR1 MNHEY and CDR2 SVGAGI come from the germline V gene. Trimming removed 4 bases from V and 1 base from J, with 13 bases in between. CDR3 in DNA: TGTGCCAGCAGTTTCTTGAAGCCACGGAACACTGAAGCTTTCTTT. Its translation: CASSFLKPRNTEAFF.